This T cell receptor beta chain was captured by sequencing in a study of blood T cell repertoires in COVID-19 (dated by TCRdb to about 2020). About the full investigation: Samples from collaborators originated in the United States, Italy and Spain and spanned both the acute and convalescent phases of COVID-19. The samples were drawn from the first 160 participants of the ongoing ImmuneRACE study and from 1,200 or so subjects provided by 6 global collaborators. Deeply sampled blood TCRbeta repertoires from subjects exposed to, actively infected with, or recovered from COVID-19 were included in the dataset. HLA class I and class II types, where available, came from metadata supplied by the sample provider rather than from assay-based typing. The prospective study material was composed of cDNA or gDNA derived from T cells, B-cell-depleted T cells, or PBMCs. The repertoires were released in a freely available public database intended as a resource for research on the immune response to SARS-CoV-2. A de-identified subject ID, COVID-19 status, age in years and sex were almost always included in the sample metadata. Study-level results and caveats: The amount of clinical and demographic metadata varied by source and participant and was provided uncurated.

The CDR3 has 12 amino acids, counting the end cysteine and phenylalanine. Only the CDR3 part of the read is kept: 36 bases, read in frame from the first base. The germline V end is reduced by 3 bases and the J end by 6 bases; junction bases left unmatched: 3. As encoded in the germline V gene, CDR1 is SGHRS while CDR2 is YFSETQ. Whole blood was collected in K2EDTA tubes by collaborating institutions according to the institutions' own protocols. For TCRbeta analysis, collaborator samples were shipped as frozen whole blood, as isolated PBMCs, or as DNA extracted from either sample type. This clone occurred a few times. The specificity of this receptor is unknown. No base quality information exists; no much larger clone differs at one position. TCRbeta CDR3 regions were amplified from genomic DNA by means of the immunoSEQ Assay, a bias-controlled multiplex PCR. Per the source publication's procedure: Within the assay, amplification of reference gene primers was used to estimate how many nucleated cells each sample contained. Sequence reads were collapsed and filtered to measure the absolute abundance of every unique TCRbeta CDR3 rearrangement. For each sample, productive Simpson clonality was calculated as the square root of Simpson's diversity index across productive rearrangements. TCRdb holds this immuneACCESS table with in-frame rearrangements only. Some clones are missing; in checked studies, unresolved V genes explain under half, and the rest has no known cause. That table gives V, J and clone size, and the DNA gave D and trimming. The sample table records roughly 150,000 clones; approximately 85% of these occur just once. The ten largest make up 2.5% to 3% of the sample.

The chain is assembled from TRBV5-1 and TRBJ2-7, and 7 junction bases match TRBD2. The sequenced sample consisted of peripheral blood. The TCR sequence derives from a man aged 45-65 years with acute or convalescent COVID-19. The CDR3 protein is CASSSAGSEQYF. The DNA is as follows: TGCGCCAGCAGCTCAGCGGGGAGCGAGCAGTACTTC.